Below are 16 T cell receptor beta chains sequenced from a single sample in a study of long-term antiretroviral therapy in people with HIV. Running of the v3.0 immunoSEQ assay took place at survey level. TCRdb keeps only in-frame clones here, not all; method: immunoSEQ multiplex PCR. The table includes over 15,000 clones, 70% to 80% detected once. The material was unsorted PBMCs, obtained 2.2 years after starting antiretroviral therapy. Receptors originate from a man aged 50 to 60 with HIV.

J is TRBJ2-7 and V is TRBV11-3; 12 bases line up with TRBD1. V lost 4 bases and J lost 6; bases outside the gene matches: 7. Germline CDR1 and CDR2: SGHNT and YENEEA. This CDR3 is 15 amino acids long. CDR3 region: CASSSRDRGLGEQYF. The CDR3 bases are TGTGCCAGCAGCTCCCGGGACAGGGGGCTGGGCGAGCAGTACTTC.

CDR3 loop: CASSPTSGSTDTQYF. The CDR3 DNA is TGTGCCAGTAGTCCGACTAGCGGGAGCACAGATACGCAGTATTTT. V usage is TRBV19 and J usage is TRBJ2-3, with 10 bases fitting TRBD2. The CDR3 spans 15 residues. In germline, CDR1 is LNHDA, CDR2 SQIVND (reference sequence). The V and J ends lost 5 bases and 0 bases, in that order; junction bases with no gene match: 2.

The genes are TRBV11-3 and TRBJ2-3; 7 bases are shared with TRBD1. CDR1 SGHNT and CDR2 YENEEA come from the germline V gene. The CDR3 length is 14 residues. Trimming removed 6 bases from V and 3 bases from J; junction bases left unmatched: 6. The CDR3 bases are TGTGCCAGCAGTAAGGGACAGACAACAGATACGCAGTATTTT. This gives the protein CASSKGQTTDTQYF.

This clone was seen only a few times. The CDR3 sequence: CASSFRGGNQPQHF. DNA for the CDR3: TGTGCCAGCAGTTTTCGAGGGGGCAATCAGCCCCAGCATTTT. This chain joins TRBV27 and TRBJ1-5, with a tentative D call TRBD1 (5 bases). Looked up from germline, CDR1 is MNHEY and CDR2 is SMNVEV (reference sequence). The length of the CDR3 is 14 residues. V was pared by 3 bases and J by 2 bases, with 8 bases between.

V usage is TRBV5-1 and J usage is TRBJ2-1; 10 nucleotides agree with TRBD2. Unmatched junction bases numbered 7, after V lost 2 bases and J lost 8 bases. Germline values: CDR1 SGHRS, CDR2 YFSETQ. This CDR3 comprises 15 residues. The CDR3 sequence: CASSFTSGTVYEQFF. For the CDR3, the DNA is TGCGCCAGCAGCTTCACTAGCGGGACTGTCTATGAGCAGTTCTTC. The variable domain in full, completed from reference TRBV5-1 and TRBJ2-1, reads KAGVTQTPRYLIKTRGQQVTLSCSPISGHRSVSWYQQTPGQGLQFLFEYFSETQRNKGNFPGRFSGRQFSNSRSEMNVSTLELGDSALYLCASSFTSGTVYEQFFGPGTRLTVL.

This clone has more than one count but fewer than ten. The chain has TRBV29-1 and TRBJ1-2; TRBD1 agrees at 7 bases. The V gene's germline CDR1 is SQVTM and CDR2 ANQGSEA. J was trimmed by 4 bases and V by 4 bases; bases with no gene match: 3. This CDR3 is 12 amino acids long. CDR3 protein: CSVGTGVYGYTF. The DNA of the CDR3 is TGCAGCGTTGGGACAGGAGTCTATGGCTACACCTTC.

V and J are TRBV7-9 and TRBJ2-3, with 9 nucleotides matching TRBD1. CDR1 and CDR2 from the germline V gene are SEHNR and FQNEAQ (reference sequence). This CDR3 comprises 12 residues. Trimming took 8 bases from V and 4 from J; bases not matched to a gene: 1. Written as DNA, the CDR3 is TGTGCCAGCGGACAGGGGCCAGATACGCAGTATTTT. The encoded protein is CASGQGPDTQYF.

The chain joins TRBV5-4 to TRBJ2-5; perhaps TRBD2 as D (6 bases). With 4 bases removed from V and 2 bases from J, the gap between germline ends came to 15 bases. Germline V gene data show CDR1 as SGHNT and CDR2 as YYREEE (reference sequence). There are 15 residues in the CDR3. The CDR3 loop is CASSARDLSQETQYF. The CDR3 DNA is TGTGCCAGCAGCGCGCGGGACCTTTCACAAGAGACCCAGTACTTC. Using reference TRBV5-4 and TRBJ2-5 for the parts outside the CDR3, the full variable domain is ETGVTQSPTHLIKTRGQQVTLRCSSQSGHNTVSWYQQALGQGPQFIFQYYREEENGRGNFPPRFSGLQFPNYSSELNVNALELDDSALYLCASSARDLSQETQYFGPGTRLLVL.

This chain's CDR3 is CASSVGRDRGNFVNTGELFF. The CDR3 DNA is TGTGCCAGCAGCGTAGGAAGGGACAGGGGGAACTTCGTGAACACCGGGGAGCTGTTTTTT. The chain recombines TRBV9 with TRBJ2-2, with 11 bases fitting TRBD1. The CDR3 spans 20 residues. CDR1 is SGDLS and CDR2 is YYNGEE in the germline V gene. V trimming: 0 bases; J trimming: 1 base; junction bases outside the gene matches: 11. The full variable domain, its missing parts supplied by reference TRBV9 and TRBJ2-2, is DSGVTQTPKHLITATGQRVTLRCSPRSGDLSVYWYQQSLDQGLQFLIQYYNGEERAKGNILERFSAQQFPDLHSELNLSSLELGDSALYFCASSVGRDRGNFVNTGELFFGEGSRLTVL.

V usage is TRBV13 and J usage is TRBJ2-5, with a possible D match to TRBD1 (6 bases). Trimming removed 2 bases at V and 3 bases at J, with 7 bases between. The CDR3 has 13 amino acids. The germline CDR1 and CDR2 sequences are PRHDT and FYEKMQ (reference sequence). CDR3 in DNA: TGTGCCAGCAGCTTAAGACAGGAAGAGACCCAGTACTTC. Protein: CASSLRQEETQYF.

The rearrangement joins TRBV7-3 to TRBJ2-7, with 7 nucleotides matching TRBD1. Trimming took 2 bases from V and 4 from J; bases not matched to a gene: 8. The CDR3 spans 15 residues. Germline assignment: CDR1 SGHTA and CDR2 FQGTGA. In nucleotides, the CDR3 is TGTGCCAGCAGCTTATTGCCCGGGACAGAGTACGAGCAGTACTTC. This codes for CASSLLPGTEYEQYF.

The chain joins TRBV4-3 to TRBJ1-2; 8 nucleotides agree with TRBD1. V gave up 4 bases and J gave up 2 bases; unmatched junction bases: 3. In germline, CDR1 is LGHNA, CDR2 YSLEER. There are 14 residues in the CDR3. The CDR3 sequence is CASSPRQGNYGYTF. CDR3 nucleotides: TGCGCCAGCAGCCCTAGACAGGGGAACTATGGCTACACCTTC.

The chain is built from TRBV7-2 and TRBJ2-1; 7 nucleotides match TRBD1. The CDR3 runs to 15 residues. Germline CDR1 is SGHTA and CDR2 is FQGNSA. V was pared by 5 bases and J by 5 bases, with 9 bases of the junction left unmatched. CDR3 amino acids: CASSPGGLRNNEQFF. The CDR3 DNA is TGTGCCAGCAGCCCAGGGGGATTAAGAAACAATGAGCAGTTCTTC.

The gene calls are TRBV7-9 and TRBJ2-5; TRBD1 might be the D (5 bases). The CDR3 is made up of 16 amino acids. Trimming took off 3 bases at V and 4 bases at J, with 18 bases between the two ends. CDR1 is SEHNR and CDR2 is FQNEAQ in the germline V gene (reference sequence). CDR3 nucleotides: TGTGCCAGCAGCTTGGGGCAGGGTAATCAGGCAGAGACCCAGTACTTC. Amino acids: CASSLGQGNQAETQYF.

V and J are TRBV7-3 and TRBJ2-6; D remains ambiguous. Trimming pared 8 bases from V and 4 bases from J, leaving 12 bases between. CDR1 and CDR2 from the germline V gene are SGHTA and FQGTGA. The CDR3 length is 14 residues. CDR3 residues: CASSHGYGANVLTF. CDR3 in DNA: TGTGCCAGCTCCCATGGCTACGGGGCCAACGTCCTGACTTTC.

The chain carries TRBV7-2 and TRBJ1-3, with unresolved D. Trimming pared 5 bases from V and 0 bases from J, leaving 11 bases between. The CDR3 covers 15 residues. Germline loops: CDR1 SGHTA, CDR2 FQGNSA. CDR3 loop: CASSRGLSSGNTIYF. The CDR3 DNA sequence: TGTGCCAGCAGCCGAGGCTTGAGCTCTGGAAACACCATATATTTT.